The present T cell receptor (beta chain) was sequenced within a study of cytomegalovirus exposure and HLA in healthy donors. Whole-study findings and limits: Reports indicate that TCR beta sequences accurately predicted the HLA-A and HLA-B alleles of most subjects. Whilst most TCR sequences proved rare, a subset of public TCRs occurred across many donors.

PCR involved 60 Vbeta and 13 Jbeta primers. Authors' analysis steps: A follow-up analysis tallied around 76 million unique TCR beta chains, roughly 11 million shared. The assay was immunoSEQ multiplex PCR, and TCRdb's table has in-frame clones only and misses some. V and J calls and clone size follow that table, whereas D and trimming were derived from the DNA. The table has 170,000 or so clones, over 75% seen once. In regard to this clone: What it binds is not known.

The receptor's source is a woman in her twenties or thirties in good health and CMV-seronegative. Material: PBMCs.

In DNA, the CDR3 is TGTGCCAGCAGGGGGACAGTGAACACCGGGGAGCTGTTTTTT. Translating it yields CASRGTVNTGELFF. The chain recombines TRBV2 with TRBJ2-2, with 7 bases aligning to TRBD1. With V trimmed by 6 bases and J by 1 base, 2 bases remained unmatched. Germline lookup yields CDR1 SNHLY and CDR2 FYNNEI. This CDR3 comprises 14 residues.